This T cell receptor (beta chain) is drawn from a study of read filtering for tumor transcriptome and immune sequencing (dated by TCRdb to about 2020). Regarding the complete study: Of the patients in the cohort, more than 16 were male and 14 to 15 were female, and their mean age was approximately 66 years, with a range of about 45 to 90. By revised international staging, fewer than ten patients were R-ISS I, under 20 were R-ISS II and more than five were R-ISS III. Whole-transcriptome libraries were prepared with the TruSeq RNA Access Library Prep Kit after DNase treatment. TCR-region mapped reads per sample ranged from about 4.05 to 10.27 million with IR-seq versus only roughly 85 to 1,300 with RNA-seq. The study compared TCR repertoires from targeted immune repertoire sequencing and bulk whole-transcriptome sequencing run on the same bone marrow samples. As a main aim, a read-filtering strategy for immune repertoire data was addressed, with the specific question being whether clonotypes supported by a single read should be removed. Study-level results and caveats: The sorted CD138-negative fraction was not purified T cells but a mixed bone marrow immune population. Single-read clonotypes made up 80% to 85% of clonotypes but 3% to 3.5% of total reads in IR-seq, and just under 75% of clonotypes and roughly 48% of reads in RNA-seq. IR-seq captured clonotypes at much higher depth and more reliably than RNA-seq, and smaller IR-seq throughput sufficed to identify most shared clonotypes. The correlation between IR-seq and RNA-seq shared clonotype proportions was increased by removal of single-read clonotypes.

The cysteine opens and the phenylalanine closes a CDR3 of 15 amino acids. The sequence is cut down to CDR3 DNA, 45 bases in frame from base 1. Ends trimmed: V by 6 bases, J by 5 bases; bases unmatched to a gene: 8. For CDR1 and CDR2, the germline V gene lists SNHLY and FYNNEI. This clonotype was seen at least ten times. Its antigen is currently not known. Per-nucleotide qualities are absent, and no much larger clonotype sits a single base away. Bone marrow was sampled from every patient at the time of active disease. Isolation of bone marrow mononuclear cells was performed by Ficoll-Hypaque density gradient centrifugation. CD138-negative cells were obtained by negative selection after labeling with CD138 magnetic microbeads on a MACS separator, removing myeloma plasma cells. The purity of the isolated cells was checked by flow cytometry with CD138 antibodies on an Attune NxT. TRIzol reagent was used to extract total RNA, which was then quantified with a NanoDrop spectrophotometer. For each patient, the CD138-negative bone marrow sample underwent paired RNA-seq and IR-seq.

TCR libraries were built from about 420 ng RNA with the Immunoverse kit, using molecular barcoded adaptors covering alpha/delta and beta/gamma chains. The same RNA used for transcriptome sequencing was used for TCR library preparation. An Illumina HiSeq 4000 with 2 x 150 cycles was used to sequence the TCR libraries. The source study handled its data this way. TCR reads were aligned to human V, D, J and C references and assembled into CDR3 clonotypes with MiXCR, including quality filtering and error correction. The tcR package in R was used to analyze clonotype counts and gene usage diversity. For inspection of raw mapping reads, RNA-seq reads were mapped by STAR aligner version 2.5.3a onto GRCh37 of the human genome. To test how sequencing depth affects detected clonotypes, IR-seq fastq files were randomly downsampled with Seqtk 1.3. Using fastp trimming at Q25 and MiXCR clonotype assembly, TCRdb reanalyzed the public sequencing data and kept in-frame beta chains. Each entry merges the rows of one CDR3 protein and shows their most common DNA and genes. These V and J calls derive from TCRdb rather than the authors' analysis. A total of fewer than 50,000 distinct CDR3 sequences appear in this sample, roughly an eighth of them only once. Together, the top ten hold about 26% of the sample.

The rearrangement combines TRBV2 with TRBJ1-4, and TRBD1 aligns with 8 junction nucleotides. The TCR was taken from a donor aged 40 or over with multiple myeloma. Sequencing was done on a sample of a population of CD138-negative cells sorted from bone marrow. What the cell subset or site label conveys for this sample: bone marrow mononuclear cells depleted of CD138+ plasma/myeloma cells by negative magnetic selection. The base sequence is TGTGCCAGCAGCGCTACGGGACAGGAGAATGAAAAACTGTTTTTT. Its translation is CASSATGQENEKLFF.